This T cell receptor (beta chain) is drawn from a study of blood T cell repertoires in COVID-19. Study-level background: Acute-phase and convalescent COVID-19 samples originated in the United States, Italy and Spain. PBMCs, B-cell-depleted T cells, or T cells provided the cDNA or gDNA that made up the material.

The CDR3 sequence is 18 residues long. Germline loops: CDR1 SGHTA, CDR2 FQGNSA. V was pared by 1 base and J by 4 bases, with 12 bases of the junction left unmatched. This clone was counted only a few times. Per the original methods: Amplified reference gene primers provided the basis for estimating nucleated cell counts. Measured with immunoSEQ multiplex PCR; TCRdb has only the in-frame clones, and not every one. That table supplies the V and J calls and clone size; D and trimming were determined from the DNA. The sample includes over 100,000 clones, about four fifths of them seen just once. The V call is TRBV7-2, the J call TRBJ1-3; 8 nucleotides line up with TRBD1. This receptor was identified in a woman in her sixties or seventies with acute or convalescent COVID-19. The sequencing input was peripheral blood. DNA for the CDR3: TGTGCCAGCAGCTTAGAGGGGGTGGGGACAGGACGAGGAAACACCATATATTTT. Its protein product is CASSLEGVGTGRGNTIYF.